This T cell receptor (beta chain) was retrieved from a study of STAT5B mutations in CD4+ large granular lymphocyte leukemia. Germline loops: CDR1 MGHRA, CDR2 YSYEKL. Trimming took off 0 bases at V and 9 bases at J, with 15 bases between the two ends. The CDR3 length is 15 residues. TCRdb's copy holds only in-frame clones and misses some; the assay was immunoSEQ multiplex PCR. Seen here are more than 30,000 clones, 69% observed once, and the top ten hold about 3%. The source material was CD4+ T cells from blood buffy coats. The sequence was collected from a human donor in good health. The rearrangement links TRBV4-1 to TRBJ2-1; weak D call: TRBD1 (6 bases). The CDR3 reads CASSQERFGGGEQFF. As DNA, the CDR3 is TGCGCCAGCAGCCAAGAGAGGTTTGGGGGCGGTGAGCAGTTCTTC.